This T cell receptor beta chain is from a study of metastatic and nonmetastatic thyroid tumors. No patient received treatment before thyroid surgery. TCRdb re-called clones from the PCR reads using MiXCR. The sample lists about 40,000 clones, roughly a sixth occurring once. This clone was observed many times. The V segment lost 0 bases and the J segment 6 bases; nucleotides outside the gene matches: 5. This CDR3 comprises 15 residues. The germline gives CDR1 SGHRS, CDR2 YFSETQ. The chain links TRBV5-1 to TRBJ2-1, with TRBD2 identical over 8 bases. The receptor's source is a female donor with papillary thyroid cancer or a benign thyroid nodule (not recorded which). Some clones in this sample may be carry-over from other donors' samples. The sample taken for sequencing was blood. The CDR3 region is CASSLVLAGVNEQFF. The CDR3 DNA reads as TGCGCCAGCAGCTTGGTGCTAGCGGGTGTCAATGAGCAGTTCTTC.